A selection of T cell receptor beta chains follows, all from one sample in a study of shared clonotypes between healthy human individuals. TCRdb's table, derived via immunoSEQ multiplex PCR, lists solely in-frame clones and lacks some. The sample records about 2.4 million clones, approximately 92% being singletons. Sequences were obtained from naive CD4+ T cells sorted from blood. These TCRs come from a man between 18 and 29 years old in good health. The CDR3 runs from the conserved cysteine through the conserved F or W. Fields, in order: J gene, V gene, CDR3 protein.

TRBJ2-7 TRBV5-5 CASSLEFLTLKIQQYF
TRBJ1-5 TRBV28 CASSLELENQPQHF
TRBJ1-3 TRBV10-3 CAISELAQGGNTIYF
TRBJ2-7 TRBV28 CASSLWRAAAYEQYF
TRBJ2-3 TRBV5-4 CASSWGLAGTDTQYF
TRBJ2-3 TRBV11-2 CASSLRGLAGLTTDTQYF
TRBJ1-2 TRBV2 CASSEPGNYGYTF
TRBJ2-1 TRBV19 CASTSLAGGSYNEQFF
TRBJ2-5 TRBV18 CASSPSAEETQYF
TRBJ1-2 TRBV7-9 CASSLAGTGFNYTF
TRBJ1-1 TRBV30 CAWSPRTDTEAFF
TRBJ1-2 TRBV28 CASSGTRTDGYTF
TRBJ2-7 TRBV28 CASSLVGQGAGNYEQYF
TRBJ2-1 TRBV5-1 CASSLPRGDNEQFF
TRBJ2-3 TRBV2 CASSAWDSTQYF
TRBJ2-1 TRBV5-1 CASSLDAGGRDEQFF
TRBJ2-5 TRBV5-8 CASSLEGTNQETQYF
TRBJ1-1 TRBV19 CASSMPALKNTEAFF
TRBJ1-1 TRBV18 CASSGEGQGNTEAFF
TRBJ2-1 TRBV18 CASSIFRDSYNEQFF
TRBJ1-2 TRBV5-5 CASSLYGTGDNYGYTF
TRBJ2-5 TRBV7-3 CASSLTLGETQYF
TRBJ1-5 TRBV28 CASSFGQGLDWKSNQPQHF
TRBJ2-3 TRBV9 CATSGGLAADTQYF
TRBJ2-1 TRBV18 CASSPPLAGGKDEQFF
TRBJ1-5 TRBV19 CASSIGAGNSNQPQHF
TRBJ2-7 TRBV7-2 CASSPRGSGPSYEQYF
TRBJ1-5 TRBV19 CASSMWAVKGGNQPQHF
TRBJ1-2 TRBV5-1 CASQNGPGRGYTF
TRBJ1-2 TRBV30 CAWDPDRSYGYTF
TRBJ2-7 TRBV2 CASRREVEKQYF
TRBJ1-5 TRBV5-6 CASSLRTVSSNQPQHF
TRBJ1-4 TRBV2 CASSGSLGSGEKLFF
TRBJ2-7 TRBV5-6 CASDLRDQSYEQYF
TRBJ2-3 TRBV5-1 CASSLLLAGPADTQYF
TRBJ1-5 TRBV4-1 CASSRGGNQPQHF
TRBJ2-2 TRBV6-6 CASRRGAAGELFF
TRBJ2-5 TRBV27 CASSLWTSGYETQYF
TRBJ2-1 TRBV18 CASSPPGTGLSSYNEQFF
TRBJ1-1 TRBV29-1 CSVVFWAAMNTEAFF
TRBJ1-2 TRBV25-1 CASSTGGDYGYTF
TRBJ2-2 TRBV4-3 CASSQLGTSGIHTGELFF
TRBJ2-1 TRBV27 CASSIGGILYNEQFF
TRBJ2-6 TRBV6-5 CASSRRGSGANVLTF
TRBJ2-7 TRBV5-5 CATSGTGLGEQYF
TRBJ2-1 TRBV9 CASSVASYNEQFF
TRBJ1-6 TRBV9 CASSVHDSLPPLHF
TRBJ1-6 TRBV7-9 CASSNQTGSSSPLHF
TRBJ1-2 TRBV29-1 CSVQEGTYGYTF
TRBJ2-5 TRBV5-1 CASSFGGGSQETQYF
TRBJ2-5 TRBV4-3 CASSQVSQETQYF
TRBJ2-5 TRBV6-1 CASSAGTVQETQYF
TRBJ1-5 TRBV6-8 CASSYGLGHSNQPQHF
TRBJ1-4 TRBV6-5 CASRISPNEKLFF
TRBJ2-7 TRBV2 CASSDDRWAYEQYF
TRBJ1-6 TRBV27 CASSLGTGNSPLHF
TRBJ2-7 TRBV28 CASSFPGAGSYEQYF
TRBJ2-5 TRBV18 CASSPPGGKSETQYF